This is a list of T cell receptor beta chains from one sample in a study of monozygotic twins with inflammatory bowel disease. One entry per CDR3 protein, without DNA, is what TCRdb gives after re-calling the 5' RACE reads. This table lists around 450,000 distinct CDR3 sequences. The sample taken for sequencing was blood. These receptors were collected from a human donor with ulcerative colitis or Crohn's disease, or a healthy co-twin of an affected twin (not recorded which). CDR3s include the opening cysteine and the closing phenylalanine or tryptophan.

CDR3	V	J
CASSYFRDQPQHF	TRBV28	TRBJ1-5
CASSQTAVGGEQYF	TRBV4-2	TRBJ2-7
CAISKQGGSGKEGTDTQYF	TRBV10-3	TRBJ2-3
CAISAAGGFNQPQHF	TRBV10-3	TRBJ1-5
CASSRRDRASGYTF	TRBV3-1	TRBJ1-2
CASSQGPGANTEAFF	TRBV4-1	TRBJ1-1
CAISPRVGNQPQHF	TRBV10-3	TRBJ1-5
CATSYRGRGRKGESADTQYF	TRBV15	TRBJ2-3
CASSLAVGRGEQYF	TRBV5-1	TRBJ2-7
CAWSVWSYNEQFF	TRBV30	TRBJ2-1
CASRRLAAKETQYF	TRBV6-2/TRBV6-3	TRBJ2-5
CASSQVVGLSSYNEQFF	TRBV4-1	TRBJ2-1
CASSQGGGTGLPQHF	TRBV11-2	TRBJ1-5
CSARGGPGEQYF	TRBV20-1	TRBJ2-7
CASSLKSLAGGNEQFF	TRBV11-1	TRBJ2-1
CASSPYAGLYGYTF	TRBV3-1	TRBJ1-2
CASSTGSQYNEQFF	TRBV5-1	TRBJ2-1
CASSFVARTGGVNEQFF	TRBV11-2	TRBJ2-1
CASSGVSKNIQYF	TRBV25-1	TRBJ2-4
CASSYFEALSTDTQYF	TRBV5-1	TRBJ2-3
CASSFRSLALNEQFF	TRBV11-2	TRBJ2-1
CASSGGETGQYGYTF	TRBV5-1	TRBJ1-2
CASSLSRRVAGGDEQFF	TRBV27	TRBJ2-1
CASSPGDTFYEQYF	TRBV18	TRBJ2-7
CSAGKGDNEQFF	TRBV29-1	TRBJ2-1
CASSSYRGWAEAFF	TRBV27	TRBJ1-1
CASSQGTYTDTQYF	TRBV7-2	TRBJ2-3
CASSAGTGTEKLFF	TRBV2	TRBJ1-4
CASTKTSGLSNEQFF	TRBV28	TRBJ2-1
CASSFERGGSRYEQYF	TRBV5-4	TRBJ2-7
CASSPRLGGFNEKLFF	TRBV12-3/TRBV12-4	TRBJ1-4
CASSLEGGRASLYEQYF	TRBV7-2	TRBJ2-7
CASSLAGQPPPSGANVLTF	TRBV5-1	TRBJ2-6
CASSRGSDGTEQYF	TRBV6-6	TRBJ2-7
CASKESNADPNTGELFF	TRBV19	TRBJ2-2
CASSLRPPGQGANEQFF	TRBV7-2	TRBJ2-1
CASSSTDYEQYF	TRBV5-1	TRBJ2-7
CASSPGLAEQFYEQYF	TRBV27	TRBJ2-7
CSVLLKNTGELFF	TRBV29-1	TRBJ2-2
CAISLGVAGTQETQYF	TRBV7-9	TRBJ2-5
CASSSYGGRTYGYTF	TRBV6-5	TRBJ1-2
CASSKDTSGASEQYF	TRBV21-1	TRBJ2-7
CAWIYGTSGQNTGELFF	TRBV30	TRBJ2-2
CASSPARNGGSRTEAFF	TRBV4-2	TRBJ1-1
CSVGDTGTEAFF	TRBV29-1	TRBJ1-1
CASSSQGYSNQPQHF	TRBV7-2	TRBJ1-5
CASSFQGVAEAFF	TRBV12-3/TRBV12-4	TRBJ1-1